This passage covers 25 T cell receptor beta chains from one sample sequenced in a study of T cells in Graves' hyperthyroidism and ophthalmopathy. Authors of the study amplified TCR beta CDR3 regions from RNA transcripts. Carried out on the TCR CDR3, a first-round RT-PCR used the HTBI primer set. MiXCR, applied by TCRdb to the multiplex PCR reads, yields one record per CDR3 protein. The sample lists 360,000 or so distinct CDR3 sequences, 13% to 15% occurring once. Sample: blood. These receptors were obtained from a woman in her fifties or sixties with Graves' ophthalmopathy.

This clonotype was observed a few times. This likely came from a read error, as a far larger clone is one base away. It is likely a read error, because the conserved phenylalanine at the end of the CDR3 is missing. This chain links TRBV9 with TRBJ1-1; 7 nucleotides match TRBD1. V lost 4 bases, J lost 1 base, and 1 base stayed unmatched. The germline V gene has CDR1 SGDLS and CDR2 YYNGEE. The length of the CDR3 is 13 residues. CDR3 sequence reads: CASSRTGNTEAFL. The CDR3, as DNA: TGTGCCAGCAGCCGGACAGGGAACACTGAAGCTTTCCTT.

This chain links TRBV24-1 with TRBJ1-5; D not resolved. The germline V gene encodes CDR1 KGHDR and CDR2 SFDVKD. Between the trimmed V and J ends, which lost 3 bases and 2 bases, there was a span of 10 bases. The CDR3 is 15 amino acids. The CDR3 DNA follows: TGTGCCACCAGTGATAATGGACGGGGCAATCAGCCCCAGCATTTT. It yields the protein CATSDNGRGNQPQHF.

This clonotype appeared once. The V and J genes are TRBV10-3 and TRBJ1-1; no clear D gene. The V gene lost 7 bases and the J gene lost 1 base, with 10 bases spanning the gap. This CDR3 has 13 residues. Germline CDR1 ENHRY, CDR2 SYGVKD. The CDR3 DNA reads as TGTGCCATCACGAGTTTAGGGAACACTGAAGCTTTCTTT. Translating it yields CAITSLGNTEAFF.

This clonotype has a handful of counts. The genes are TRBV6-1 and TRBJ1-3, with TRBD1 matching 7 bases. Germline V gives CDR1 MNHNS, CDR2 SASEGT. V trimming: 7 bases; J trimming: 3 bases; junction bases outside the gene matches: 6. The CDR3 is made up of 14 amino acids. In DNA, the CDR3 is TGTGCCAGCAAGGGAGACAGGGTTGGAAACACCATATATTTT. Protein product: CASKGDRVGNTIYF.

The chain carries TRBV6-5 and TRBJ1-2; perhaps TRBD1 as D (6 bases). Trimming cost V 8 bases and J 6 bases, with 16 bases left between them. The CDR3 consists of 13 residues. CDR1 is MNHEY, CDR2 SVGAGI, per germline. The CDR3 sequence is CASSRGSGNGYTF. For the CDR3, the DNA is TGTGCCAGCTCGAGGGGGAGTGGAAATGGCTACACCTTC.

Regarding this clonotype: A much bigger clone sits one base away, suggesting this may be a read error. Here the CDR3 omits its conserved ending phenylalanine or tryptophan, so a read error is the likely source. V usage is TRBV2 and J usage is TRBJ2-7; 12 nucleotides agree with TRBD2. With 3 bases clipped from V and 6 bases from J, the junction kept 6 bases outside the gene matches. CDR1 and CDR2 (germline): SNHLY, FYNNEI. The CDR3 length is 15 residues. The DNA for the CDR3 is TGTGCCAGCAGTGATGCCGGACTAGCGGGATCCGAGCAGTACCTC. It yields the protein CASSDAGLAGSEQYL.

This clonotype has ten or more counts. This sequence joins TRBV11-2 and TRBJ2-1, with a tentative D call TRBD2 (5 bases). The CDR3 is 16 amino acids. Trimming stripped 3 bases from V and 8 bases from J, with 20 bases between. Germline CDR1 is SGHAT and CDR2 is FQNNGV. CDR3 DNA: TGTGCCAGCAGCTTCAGGATGGACTCATCCCTAGATGAGCAGTTCTTC. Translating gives CASSFRMDSSLDEQFF.

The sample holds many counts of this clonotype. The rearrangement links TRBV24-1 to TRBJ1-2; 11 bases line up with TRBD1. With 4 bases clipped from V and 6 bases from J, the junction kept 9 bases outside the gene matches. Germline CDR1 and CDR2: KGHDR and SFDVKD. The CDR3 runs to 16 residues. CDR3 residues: CATSDPPGQGVDGYTF. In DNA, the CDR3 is TGTGCCACCAGTGACCCCCCGGGACAGGGGGTCGATGGCTACACCTTC.

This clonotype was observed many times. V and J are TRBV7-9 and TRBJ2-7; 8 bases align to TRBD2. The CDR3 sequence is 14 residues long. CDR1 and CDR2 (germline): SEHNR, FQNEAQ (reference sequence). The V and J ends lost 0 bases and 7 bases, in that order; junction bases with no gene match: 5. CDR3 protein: CASSLAGLEGEQYF. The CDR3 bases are TGTGCCAGCAGCTTAGCGGGACTAGAAGGGGAGCAGTACTTC.

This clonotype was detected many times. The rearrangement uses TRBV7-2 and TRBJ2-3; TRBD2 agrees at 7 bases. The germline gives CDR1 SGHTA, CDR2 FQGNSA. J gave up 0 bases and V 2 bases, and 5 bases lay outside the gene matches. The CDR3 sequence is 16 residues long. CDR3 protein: CASSLTSDLSTDTQYF. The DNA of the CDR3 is TGTGCCAGCAGCTTAACTAGCGACCTTAGCACAGATACGCAGTATTTT.

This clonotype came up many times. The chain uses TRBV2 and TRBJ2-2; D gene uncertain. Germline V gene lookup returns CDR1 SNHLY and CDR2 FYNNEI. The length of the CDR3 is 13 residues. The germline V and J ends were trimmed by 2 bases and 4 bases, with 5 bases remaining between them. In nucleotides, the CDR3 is TGTGCCAGCAGTGAATGGTTCACCGGGGAGCTGTTTTTT. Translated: CASSEWFTGELFF.

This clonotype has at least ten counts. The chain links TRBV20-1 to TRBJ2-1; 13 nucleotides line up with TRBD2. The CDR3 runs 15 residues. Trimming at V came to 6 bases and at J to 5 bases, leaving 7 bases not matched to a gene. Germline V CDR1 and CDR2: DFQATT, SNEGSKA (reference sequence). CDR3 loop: CSAPRTSGSHNEQFF. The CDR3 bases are TGCAGTGCCCCCCGGACTAGCGGGAGTCACAATGAGCAGTTCTTC.

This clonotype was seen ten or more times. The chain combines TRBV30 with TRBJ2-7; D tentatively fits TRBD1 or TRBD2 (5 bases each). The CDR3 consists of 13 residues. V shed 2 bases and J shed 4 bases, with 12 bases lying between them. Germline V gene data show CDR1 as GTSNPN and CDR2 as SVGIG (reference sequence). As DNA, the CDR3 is TGTGCCTGGAGTCCGGGGCCTTCTTACGAGCAGTACTTC. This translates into CAWSPGPSYEQYF.

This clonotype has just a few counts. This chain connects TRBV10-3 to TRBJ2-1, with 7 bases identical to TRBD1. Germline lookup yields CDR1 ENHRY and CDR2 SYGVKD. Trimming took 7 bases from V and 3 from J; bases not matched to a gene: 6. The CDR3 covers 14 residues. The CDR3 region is CAITEDRNYNEQFF. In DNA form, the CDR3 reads TGTGCCATCACCGAGGACAGGAACTACAATGAGCAGTTCTTC.

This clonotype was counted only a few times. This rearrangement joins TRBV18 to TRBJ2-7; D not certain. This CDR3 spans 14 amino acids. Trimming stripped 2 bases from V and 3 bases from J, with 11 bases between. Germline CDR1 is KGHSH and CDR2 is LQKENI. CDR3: CASSPIELNYEQYF. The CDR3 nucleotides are TGTGCCAGCTCACCAATCGAACTGAACTACGAGCAGTACTTC.

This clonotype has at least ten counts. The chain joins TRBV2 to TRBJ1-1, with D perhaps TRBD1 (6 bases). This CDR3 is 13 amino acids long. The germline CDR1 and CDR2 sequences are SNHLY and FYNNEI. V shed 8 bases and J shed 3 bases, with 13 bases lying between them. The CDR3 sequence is CASRWGADTEAFF. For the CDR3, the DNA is TGTGCCAGCCGCTGGGGGGCGGACACTGAAGCTTTCTTT.

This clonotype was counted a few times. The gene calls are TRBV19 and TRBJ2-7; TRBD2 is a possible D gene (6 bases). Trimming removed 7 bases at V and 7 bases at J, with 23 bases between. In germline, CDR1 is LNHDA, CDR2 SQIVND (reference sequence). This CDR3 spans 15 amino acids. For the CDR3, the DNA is TGTGCCAGTAAGGCTAGCGCGGCGGGAACCGTGGAGCAGTACTTC. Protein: CASKASAAGTVEQYF.

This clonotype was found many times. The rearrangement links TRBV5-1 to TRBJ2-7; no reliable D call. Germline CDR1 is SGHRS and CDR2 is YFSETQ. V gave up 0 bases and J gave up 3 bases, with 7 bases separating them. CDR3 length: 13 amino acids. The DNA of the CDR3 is TGCGCCAGCAGCTTGGGGGCCCTCTACGAGCAGTACTTC. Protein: CASSLGALYEQYF.

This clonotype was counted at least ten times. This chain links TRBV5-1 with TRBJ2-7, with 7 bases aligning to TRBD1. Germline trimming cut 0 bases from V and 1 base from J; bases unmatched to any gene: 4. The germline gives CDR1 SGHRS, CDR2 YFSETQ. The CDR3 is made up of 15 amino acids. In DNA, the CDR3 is TGCGCCAGCAGCTTGGAGACAGGGCCTTCCTACGAGCAGTACTTC. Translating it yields CASSLETGPSYEQYF.

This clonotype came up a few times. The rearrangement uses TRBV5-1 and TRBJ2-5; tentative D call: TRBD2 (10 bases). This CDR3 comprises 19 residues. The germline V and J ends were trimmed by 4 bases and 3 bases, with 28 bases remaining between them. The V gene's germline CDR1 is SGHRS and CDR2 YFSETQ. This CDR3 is CASSTPGQGTSGVKETQYF. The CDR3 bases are TGCGCCAGCAGCACCCCGGGACAGGGTACTAGCGGGGTAAAAGAGACCCAGTACTTC.

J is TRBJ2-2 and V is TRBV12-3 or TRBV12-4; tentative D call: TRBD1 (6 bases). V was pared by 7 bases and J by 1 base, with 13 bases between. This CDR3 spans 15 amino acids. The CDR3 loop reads CASKQTGRNTGELFF. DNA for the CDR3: TGTGCCAGCAAACAGACAGGAAGGAACACCGGGGAGCTGTTTTTT.

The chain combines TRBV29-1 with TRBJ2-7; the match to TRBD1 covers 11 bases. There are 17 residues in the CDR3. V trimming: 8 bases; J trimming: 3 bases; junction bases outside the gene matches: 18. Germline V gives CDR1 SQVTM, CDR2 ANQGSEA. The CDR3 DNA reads TGCAGCTTGACTTCGGGACAGGGGGAAAAAGAAGACTACGAGCAGTACTTC. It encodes CSLTSGQGEKEDYEQYF.

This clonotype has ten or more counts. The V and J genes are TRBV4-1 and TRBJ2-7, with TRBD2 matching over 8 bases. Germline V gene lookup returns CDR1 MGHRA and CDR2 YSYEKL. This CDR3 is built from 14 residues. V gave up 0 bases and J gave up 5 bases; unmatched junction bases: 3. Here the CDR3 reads CASSQDPGGDEQYF. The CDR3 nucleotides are TGCGCCAGCAGCCAAGACCCGGGGGGGGACGAGCAGTACTTC.

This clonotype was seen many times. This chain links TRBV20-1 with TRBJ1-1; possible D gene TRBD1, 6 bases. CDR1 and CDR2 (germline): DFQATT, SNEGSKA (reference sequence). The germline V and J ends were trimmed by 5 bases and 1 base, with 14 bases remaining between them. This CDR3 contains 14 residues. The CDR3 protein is CSAPPGQWNTEAFF. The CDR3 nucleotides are TGCAGTGCTCCTCCGGGACAATGGAACACTGAAGCTTTCTTT.

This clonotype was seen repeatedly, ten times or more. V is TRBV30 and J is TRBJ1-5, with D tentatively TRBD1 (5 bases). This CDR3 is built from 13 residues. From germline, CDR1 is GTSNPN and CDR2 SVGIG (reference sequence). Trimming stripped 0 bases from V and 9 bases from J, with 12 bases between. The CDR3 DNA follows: TGTGCCTGGAGTGTACGGGGAACAGGGCCCCAGCATTTT. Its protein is CAWSVRGTGPQHF.